Described below is a single TCR beta chain sequence and its context. Its antigen remains unidentified. The data belong to a study of cytomegalovirus exposure and HLA in healthy donors. Unmatched junction bases numbered 7, after V lost 5 bases and J lost 3 bases. Germline loops: CDR1 SEHNR, CDR2 FQNEAQ (reference sequence). The CDR3 contains 16 residues. Study observations and caveats: An analysis was carried out later, and it reportedly showed fewer N-insertions in an Asian-associated ancestry cluster than the approximately 700-donor mean.

The PCR employed 60 Vbeta primers together with 13 Jbeta primers. Sequencing used immunoSEQ multiplex PCR; TCRdb keeps in-frame clones, though not all of them. The table shows about 150,000 clones, with 55% to 80% occurring only once. Healthy people donating bone marrow made up the donors. The sequence came from a woman between 55 and 75 years old in good health and CMV-seropositive. The V call is TRBV7-9, the J call TRBJ2-1; 10 nucleotides match TRBD2. The specimen sequenced was PBMCs. The CDR3 reads CASSPPLAGVYNEQFF. CDR3 DNA: TGTGCCAGCAGCCCACCCCTAGCGGGGGTCTACAATGAGCAGTTCTTC.